What follows are 10 T cell receptor beta chains derived from one specimen sequenced in a study of blood T cell repertoires in COVID-19. Profiled with immunoSEQ multiplex PCR; TCRdb holds only in-frame clones, not every one. The data hold about 90,000 clones, with approximately 86% observed a single time. Sample: peripheral blood. These receptors were taken from an elderly man with acute or convalescent COVID-19.

The gene calls are TRBV15 and TRBJ1-1; TRBD1 matches 9 bases. The CDR3 contains 15 residues. The V gene's germline CDR1 is LNHNV and CDR2 YYDKDF (reference sequence). V dropped 2 bases and J dropped 5; count of bases not matched to a gene: 6. This CDR3 is CATSRPTGGGTEAFF. The CDR3 region has the DNA TGTGCCACCAGCAGACCCACAGGGGGCGGGACTGAAGCTTTCTTT.

This chain's CDR3 is CASRMGGNSGNTIYF. The CDR3 DNA is TGTGCCAGCAGAATGGGGGGGAATTCAGGAAACACCATATATTTT. The V and J genes are TRBV27 and TRBJ1-3, with D tentatively TRBD1 (5 bases). This CDR3 is built from 15 residues. Germline assignment: CDR1 MNHEY and CDR2 SMNVEV (reference sequence). Between the trimmed V and J ends, which lost 6 bases and 4 bases, there was a span of 16 bases.

The V gene is TRBV27, the J gene TRBJ1-6; 7 bases align to TRBD1. J gave up 10 bases and V 4 bases, and 10 bases lay outside the gene matches. The CDR3 totals 15 residues. Germline values: CDR1 MNHEY, CDR2 SMNVEV (reference sequence). Here the CDR3 reads CASSSNQGGRSPLHF. The CDR3 coding sequence is TGTGCCAGCAGTTCTAATCAGGGGGGAAGGTCACCCCTCCACTTT.

The CDR3 protein is CASTIPQGWGQPQHF. The CDR3 nucleotides are TGTGCCAGCACCATCCCCCAGGGGTGGGGGCAGCCCCAGCATTTT. The genes are TRBV28 and TRBJ1-5; perhaps TRBD1 as D (6 bases). Germline assignment: CDR1 MDHEN and CDR2 SYDVKM. The CDR3 has 15 residues. V was shortened by 7 bases and J by 7 bases, with 20 bases between the two germline ends.

J is TRBJ1-2 and V is TRBV29-1; 9 positions match TRBD1. This CDR3 region has 11 residues. CDR1 is SQVTM and CDR2 is ANQGSEA in the germline V gene. The V and J ends lost 6 bases and 6 bases, in that order; junction bases with no gene match: 2. CDR3 sequence reads: CSVGTGNGYTF. The DNA for the CDR3 is TGCAGCGTGGGGACAGGGAATGGCTACACCTTC.

The chain uses TRBV5-1 and TRBJ1-1, with 7 bases fitting TRBD1. The junction had 6 bases not matched to a gene; V was cut back by 4 bases and J by 3 bases. The CDR3 is 14 residues long. Looked up from germline, CDR1 is SGHRS and CDR2 is YFSETQ. CDR3 coding DNA: TGCGCCAGCAGCAGCGACAGGGCATACACTGAAGCTTTCTTT. This gives the protein CASSSDRAYTEAFF.

This clone was seen only a few times. This sequence joins TRBV7-2 and TRBJ2-2; possibly TRBD1 for D (6 bases). The CDR3 loop spans 14 amino acids. Germline V lookup: CDR1 SGHTA, CDR2 FQGNSA. The V end was cut by 5 bases, the J end by 3 bases, with 10 bases between. As DNA, the CDR3 is TGTGCCAGCAGCGCGGACAGTTACACCGGGGAGCTGTTTTTT. Encoded protein: CASSADSYTGELFF.

The chain is built from TRBV28 and TRBJ1-2, with a weak D call TRBD1 (5 bases). The CDR3 sequence is 15 residues long. Germline assignment: CDR1 MDHEN and CDR2 SYDVKM. Trimming stripped 1 base from V and 4 bases from J, with 13 bases between. The CDR3 spells CASSLSRGQRYGYTF. The CDR3, as DNA: TGTGCCAGCAGTTTATCGCGGGGCCAGCGCTATGGCTACACCTTC.

The chain combines TRBV18 with TRBJ2-1; 14 bases line up with TRBD2. There are 15 residues in the CDR3. J gave up 8 bases and V 5 bases, and 5 bases lay outside the gene matches. Per germline, CDR1 KGHSH and CDR2 LQKENI. The CDR3 DNA sequence: TGTGCCAGCTCATCCCAGGGACTAGCGGGAGATGAGCAGTTCTTC. The encoded protein is CASSSQGLAGDEQFF.

Only a few counts were recorded for this clone. This chain links TRBV18 with TRBJ1-2; TRBD1 aligns across 7 bases. CDR3 length equals 14 residues. Trimming removed 3 bases from V and 2 bases from J; junction bases left unmatched: 3. The V gene's germline CDR1 is KGHSH and CDR2 LQKENI. DNA of the CDR3: TGTGCCAGCTCACCTAGGGGGCAGAACTATGGCTACACCTTC. Translating gives CASSPRGQNYGYTF.